This passage covers 15 T cell receptor beta chains from one sample sequenced in a study of cytomegalovirus exposure and HLA in healthy donors. With 60 Vbeta and 13 Jbeta primers, the PCR was carried out. Measured with immunoSEQ multiplex PCR; TCRdb has only the in-frame clones, and not every one. The top ten clones hold 2.1% of a sample with tens of thousands of clones, around 85% of them seen once. Sequenced sample: PBMCs. These receptors all stem from a man between 18 and 35 years old in good health and CMV-seronegative.

This sequence joins TRBV5-1 and TRBJ1-6; D remains ambiguous. Germline V gives CDR1 SGHRS, CDR2 YFSETQ. V dropped 0 bases and J dropped 6 bases, with 10 bases sitting between them. This CDR3 is 15 amino acids long. CDR3 protein: CASSLGLAVNSPLHF. DNA of the CDR3: TGCGCCAGCAGCTTGGGACTGGCCGTTAATTCACCCCTCCACTTT. Full variable domain (remainder filled in from reference TRBV5-1 and TRBJ1-6): KAGVTQTPRYLIKTRGQQVTLSCSPISGHRSVSWYQQTPGQGLQFLFEYFSETQRNKGNFPGRFSGRQFSNSRSEMNVSTLELGDSALYLCASSLGLAVNSPLHFGNGTRLTVT.

This clone was seen a handful of times. The DNA for the CDR3 is TGTGCCACGGGGGCGGGACAGGGCGTTGGCTACACCTTC. Amino acids: CATGAGQGVGYTF. The chain carries TRBV6-6 and TRBJ1-2, with 9 nucleotides matching TRBD1. The CDR3 totals 13 residues. With 10 bases clipped from V and 7 bases from J, the junction kept 10 bases outside the gene matches. Germline loops: CDR1 MNHNY, CDR2 SVGAGI (reference sequence).

This clone appeared a few times. This chain uses TRBV19 with TRBJ2-7, with D unresolved. V gave up 5 bases and J gave up 6 bases, with 14 bases separating them. Germline V gives CDR1 LNHDA, CDR2 SQIVND (reference sequence). This CDR3 contains 13 residues. CDR3 protein: CASSVGSLVEQYF. The CDR3 DNA sequence: TGTGCCAGTAGTGTTGGTAGTCTTGTCGAGCAGTACTTC. The whole variable domain, filled in from reference TRBV19 and TRBJ2-7, reads DGGITQSPKYLFRKEGQNVTLSCEQNLNHDAMYWYRQDPGQGLRLIYYSQIVNDFQKGDIAEGYSVSREKKESFPLTVTSAQKNPTAFYLCASSVGSLVEQYFGPGTRLTVT.

This clone has only one observation. The V call is TRBV10-3, the J call TRBJ2-3; 7 bases are shared with TRBD1. With V trimmed by 4 bases and J by 2 bases, 6 bases remained unmatched. CDR1 is ENHRY and CDR2 is SYGVKD in the germline V gene. The CDR3 has 15 residues. The CDR3 DNA is TGTGCCATCAGTGCCTTGGGACAGAACACAGATACGCAGTATTTT. This codes for CAISALGQNTDTQYF.

The rearrangement uses TRBV4-1 and TRBJ2-1, with D possibly being TRBD2 (6 bases). V lost 1 base and J 1 base, leaving 14 bases between the germline ends. Germline V gene lookup returns CDR1 MGHRA and CDR2 YSYEKL. The CDR3 spans 17 residues. In DNA, the CDR3 is TGCGCCAGCAGCCAAGTGGGAGGCGGGCTTTCCTACAATGAGCAGTTCTTC. Translating it yields CASSQVGGGLSYNEQFF.

The chain recombines TRBV7-8 with TRBJ2-1; 7 nucleotides agree with TRBD2. With 1 base clipped from V and 4 bases from J, the junction kept 13 bases outside the gene matches. The V gene's germline CDR1 is SGHVS and CDR2 FQNEAQ. The CDR3 has 18 residues. The CDR3 nucleotides are TGTGCCAGCAGCTTAGATCATCGAGGGAGGGTACTTTACAATGAGCAGTTCTTC. Its protein product is CASSLDHRGRVLYNEQFF.

This clone was picked up one time. The V call is TRBV27, the J call TRBJ1-1; a possible D gene is TRBD1 (6 bases). From germline, CDR1 is MNHEY and CDR2 SMNVEV (reference sequence). This CDR3 region has 15 residues. V lost 5 bases and J lost 5, with 18 bases in between. The CDR3 here is CASSAIGGILTEAFF. The DNA of the CDR3 is TGTGCCAGCAGTGCCATAGGGGGAATTTTGACTGAAGCTTTCTTT.

The V and J genes are TRBV7-3 and TRBJ2-7; D might be TRBD2 (7 bases). Trimming took off 7 bases at V and 2 bases at J, with 18 bases between the two ends. The germline CDR1 and CDR2 sequences are SGHTA and FQGTGA. The CDR3 has 15 residues. DNA of the CDR3: TGTGCCAGCACCCAAGGGGGGGCAGGGGCCTACGAGCAGTACTTC. Amino acids: CASTQGGAGAYEQYF.

V is TRBV5-1 and J is TRBJ2-1; TRBD1 is a possible D gene (6 bases). This CDR3 comprises 16 residues. In germline, CDR1 is SGHRS, CDR2 YFSETQ. The germline V and J ends were trimmed by 0 bases and 3 bases, with 13 bases remaining between them. The CDR3 protein is CASSLVSGTSYNEQFF. As DNA, the CDR3 is TGCGCCAGCAGCTTGGTTTCCGGGACAAGCTACAATGAGCAGTTCTTC.

The chain carries TRBV4-3 and TRBJ1-3; D is uncertain. The CDR3 is 13 residues long. Looked up from germline, CDR1 is LGHNA and CDR2 is YSLEER. The V end was cut by 0 bases, the J end by 4 bases, with 4 bases between. CDR3 residues: CASSQDPGNTIYF. The CDR3 DNA reads TGCGCCAGCAGCCAAGATCCGGGAAACACCATATATTTT.

The V and J genes are TRBV16 and TRBJ1-2; D ambiguous. CDR1 KGHSY and CDR2 FQNENV come from the germline V gene. CDR3 size: 15 residues. Trimming pared 2 bases from V and 3 bases from J, leaving 13 bases between. The CDR3 DNA is TGTGCCAGCAGCCAAACAGCCTTAGGCGACTATGGCTACACCTTC. This sequence encodes CASSQTALGDYGYTF.

The CDR3 DNA is TGCGCCAGCAGCCAAGTCACGGGGAGCTCCTACGAGCAGTACTTC. Protein product: CASSQVTGSSYEQYF. The chain is built from TRBV4-1 and TRBJ2-7, with D tentatively TRBD2 (5 bases). Trimming removed 1 base from V and 0 bases from J, with 10 bases in between. Germline V gene sequence: CDR1 MGHRA, CDR2 YSYEKL. The CDR3 is 15 amino acids.

In DNA form, the CDR3 reads TGTGCCAGCACCCCACATGAAGGGGGCCCTGAAGCTTTCTTT. It specifies CASTPHEGGPEAFF. This chain links TRBV28 with TRBJ1-1; 7 bases are a match to TRBD1. V shed 7 bases and J 6 bases; nucleotides not matched to a gene: 11. The CDR3 consists of 14 residues. The germline V gene has CDR1 MDHEN and CDR2 SYDVKM. Full variable domain (rest looked up from reference TRBV28 and TRBJ1-1): DVKVTQSSRYLVKRTGEKVFLECVQDMDHENMFWYRQDPGLGLRLIYFSYDVKMKEKGDIPEGYSVSREKKERFSLILESASTNQTSMYLCASTPHEGGPEAFFGQGTRLTVV.

DNA of the CDR3: TGTGCCATCGAAGGCGGGGGTGAAAGCTCCTACAATGAGCAGTTCTTC. It specifies CAIEGGGESSYNEQFF. The chain links TRBV10-3 to TRBJ2-1; TRBD2 matches 7 bases. The CDR3 totals 16 residues. Germline V CDR1 and CDR2: ENHRY, SYGVKD. V was clipped by 8 bases and J by 0 bases; unmatched bases: 10.

The chain couples TRBV6-5 to TRBJ2-7; TRBD1 might be the D (8 bases). CDR1 MNHEY and CDR2 SVGAGI come from the germline V gene. Trimming removed 6 bases at V and 5 bases at J, with 14 bases between. The CDR3 spans 13 residues. In DNA form, the CDR3 reads TGTGCCAGCAGCCAGGGGGCGGGGGACGAGCAGTACTTC. This gives the protein CASSQGAGDEQYF.